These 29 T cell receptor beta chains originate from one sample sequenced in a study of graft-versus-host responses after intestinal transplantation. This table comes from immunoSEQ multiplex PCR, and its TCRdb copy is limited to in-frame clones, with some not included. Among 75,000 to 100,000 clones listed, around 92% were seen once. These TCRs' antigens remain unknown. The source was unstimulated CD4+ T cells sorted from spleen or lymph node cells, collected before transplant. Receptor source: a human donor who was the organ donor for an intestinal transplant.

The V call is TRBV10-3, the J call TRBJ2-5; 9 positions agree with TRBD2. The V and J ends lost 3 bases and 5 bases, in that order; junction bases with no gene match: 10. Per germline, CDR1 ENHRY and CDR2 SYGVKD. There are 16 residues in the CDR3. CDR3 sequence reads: CAISDTLAGGRETQYF. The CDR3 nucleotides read TGTGCCATCAGTGATACGTTGGCGGGGGGGCGTGAGACCCAGTACTTC.

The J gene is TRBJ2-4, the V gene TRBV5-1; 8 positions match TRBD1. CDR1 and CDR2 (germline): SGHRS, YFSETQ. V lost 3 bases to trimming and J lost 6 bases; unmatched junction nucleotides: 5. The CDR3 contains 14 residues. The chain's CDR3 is CASSWQGAGNIQYF. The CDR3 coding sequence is TGCGCCAGCAGCTGGCAGGGGGCGGGAAACATTCAGTACTTC.

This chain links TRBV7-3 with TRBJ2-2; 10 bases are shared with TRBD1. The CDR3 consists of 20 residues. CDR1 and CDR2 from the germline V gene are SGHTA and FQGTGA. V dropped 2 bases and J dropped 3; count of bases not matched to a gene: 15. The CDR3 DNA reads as TGTGCCAGCAGCTTACTCACAATAACCCGGGGACAGGGGTACACCGGGGAGCTGTTTTTT. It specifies CASSLLTITRGQGYTGELFF.

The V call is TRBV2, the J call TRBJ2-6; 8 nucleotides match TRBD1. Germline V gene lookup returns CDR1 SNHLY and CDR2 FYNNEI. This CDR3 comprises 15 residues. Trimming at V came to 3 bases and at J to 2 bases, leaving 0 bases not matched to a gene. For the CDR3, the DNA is TGTGCCAGCAGTGACAGGGGGCCTGGGGCCAACGTCCTGACTTTC. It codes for CASSDRGPGANVLTF.

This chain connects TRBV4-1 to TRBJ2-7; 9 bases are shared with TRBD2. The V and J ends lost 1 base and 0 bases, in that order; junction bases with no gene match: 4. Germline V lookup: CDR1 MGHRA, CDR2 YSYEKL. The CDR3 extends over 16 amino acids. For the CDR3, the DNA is TGCGCCAGCAGCCAAGCGGAGACTAGCGGCTCCTACGAGCAGTACTTC. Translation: CASSQAETSGSYEQYF.

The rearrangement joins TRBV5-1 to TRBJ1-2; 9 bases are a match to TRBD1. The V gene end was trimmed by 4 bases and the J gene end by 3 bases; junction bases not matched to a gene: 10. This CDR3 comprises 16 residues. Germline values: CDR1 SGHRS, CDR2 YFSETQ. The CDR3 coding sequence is TGCGCCAGCAGCACGGGACAGGGATTGGTTCACTATGGCTACACCTTC. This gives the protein CASSTGQGLVHYGYTF.

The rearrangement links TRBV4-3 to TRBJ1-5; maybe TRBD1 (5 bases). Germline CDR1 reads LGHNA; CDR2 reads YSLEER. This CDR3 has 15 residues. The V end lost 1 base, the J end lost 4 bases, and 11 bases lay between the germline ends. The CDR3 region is CASSQGRDRNQPQHF. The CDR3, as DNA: TGCGCCAGCAGCCAAGGGCGGGACCGAAATCAGCCCCAGCATTTT.

CDR3 residues: CASSLGTSPSYEQYF. Here the CDR3 DNA reads TGTGCCAGCAGCTTGGGGACTAGCCCAAGCTACGAGCAGTACTTC. The chain links TRBV7-3 to TRBJ2-7, with 9 bases matching TRBD2. CDR1 is SGHTA and CDR2 is FQGTGA in the germline V gene. This CDR3 is 15 amino acids long. The junction had 6 bases not matched to a gene; V was cut back by 3 bases and J by 3 bases.

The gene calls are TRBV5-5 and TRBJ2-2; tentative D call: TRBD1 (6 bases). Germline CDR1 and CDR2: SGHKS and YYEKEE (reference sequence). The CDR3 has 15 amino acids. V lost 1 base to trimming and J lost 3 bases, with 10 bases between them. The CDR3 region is CASSLIQGYTGELFF. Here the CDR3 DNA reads TGTGCCAGCAGCTTGATACAGGGATACACCGGGGAGCTGTTTTTT.

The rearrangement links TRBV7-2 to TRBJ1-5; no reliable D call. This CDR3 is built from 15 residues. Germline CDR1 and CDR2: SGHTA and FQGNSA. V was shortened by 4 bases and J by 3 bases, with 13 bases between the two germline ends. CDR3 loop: CASSSGGVNNQPQHF. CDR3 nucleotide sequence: TGTGCCAGCAGCTCCGGCGGAGTGAACAATCAGCCCCAGCATTTT.

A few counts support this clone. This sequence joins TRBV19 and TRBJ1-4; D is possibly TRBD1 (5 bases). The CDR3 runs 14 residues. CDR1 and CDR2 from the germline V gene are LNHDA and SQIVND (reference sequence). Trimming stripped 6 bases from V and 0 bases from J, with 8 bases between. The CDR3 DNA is TGTGCCAGTAGCCCGACAGCAACTAATGAAAAACTGTTTTTT. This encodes CASSPTATNEKLFF.

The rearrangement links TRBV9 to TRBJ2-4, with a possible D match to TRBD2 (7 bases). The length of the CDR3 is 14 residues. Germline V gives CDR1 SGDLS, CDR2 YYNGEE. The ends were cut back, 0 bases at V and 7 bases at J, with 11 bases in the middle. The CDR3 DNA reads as TGTGCCAGCAGCGTAGCGGGGGGCGGGAACATTCAGTACTTC. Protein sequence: CASSVAGGGNIQYF.

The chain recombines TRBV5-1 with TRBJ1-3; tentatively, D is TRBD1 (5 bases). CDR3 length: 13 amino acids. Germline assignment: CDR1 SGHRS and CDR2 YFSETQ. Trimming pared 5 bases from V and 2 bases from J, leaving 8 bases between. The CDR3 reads CASRSRAGNTIYF. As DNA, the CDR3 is TGCGCCAGCAGGAGCAGGGCTGGAAACACCATATATTTT.

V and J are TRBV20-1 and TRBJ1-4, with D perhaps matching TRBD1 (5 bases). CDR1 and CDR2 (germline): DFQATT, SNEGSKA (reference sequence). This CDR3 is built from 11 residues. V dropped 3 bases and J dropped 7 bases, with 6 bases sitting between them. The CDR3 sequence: CSASTGEKLFF. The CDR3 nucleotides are TGCAGTGCTAGTACAGGTGAAAAACTGTTTTTT.

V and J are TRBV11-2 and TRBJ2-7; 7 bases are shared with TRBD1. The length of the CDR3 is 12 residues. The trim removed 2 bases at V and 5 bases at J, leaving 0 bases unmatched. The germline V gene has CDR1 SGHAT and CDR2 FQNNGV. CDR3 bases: TGTGCCAGCAGCTTACAGGGGGACGAGCAGTACTTC. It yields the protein CASSLQGDEQYF.

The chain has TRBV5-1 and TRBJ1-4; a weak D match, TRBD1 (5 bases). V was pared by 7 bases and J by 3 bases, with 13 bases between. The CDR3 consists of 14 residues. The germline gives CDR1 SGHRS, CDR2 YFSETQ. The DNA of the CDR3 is TGCGCCAGCCGAGGCGGGGCTCCTAATGAAAAACTGTTTTTT. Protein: CASRGGAPNEKLFF. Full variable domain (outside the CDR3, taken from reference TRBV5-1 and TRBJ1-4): KAGVTQTPRYLIKTRGQQVTLSCSPISGHRSVSWYQQTPGQGLQFLFEYFSETQRNKGNFPGRFSGRQFSNSRSEMNVSTLELGDSALYLCASRGGAPNEKLFFGSGTQLSVL.

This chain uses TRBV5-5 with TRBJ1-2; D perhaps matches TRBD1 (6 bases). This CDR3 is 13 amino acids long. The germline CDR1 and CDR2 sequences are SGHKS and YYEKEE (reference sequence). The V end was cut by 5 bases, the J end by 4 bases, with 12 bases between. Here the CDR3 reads CASRGQLFYGYTF. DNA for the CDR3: TGTGCCAGCAGAGGACAGTTATTCTATGGCTACACCTTC. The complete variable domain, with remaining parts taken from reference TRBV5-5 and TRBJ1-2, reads DAGVTQSPTHLIKTRGQQVTLRCSPISGHKSVSWYQQVLGQGPQFIFQYYEKEERGRGNFPDRFSARQFPNYSSELNVNALLLGDSALYLCASRGQLFYGYTFGSGTRLTVV.

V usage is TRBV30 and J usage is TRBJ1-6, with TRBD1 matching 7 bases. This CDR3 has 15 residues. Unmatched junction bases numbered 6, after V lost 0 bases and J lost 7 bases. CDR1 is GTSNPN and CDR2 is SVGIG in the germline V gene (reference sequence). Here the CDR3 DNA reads TGTGCCTGGAGTGTCTTAAGACAGGGCAATTCACCCCTCCACTTT. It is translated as CAWSVLRQGNSPLHF.

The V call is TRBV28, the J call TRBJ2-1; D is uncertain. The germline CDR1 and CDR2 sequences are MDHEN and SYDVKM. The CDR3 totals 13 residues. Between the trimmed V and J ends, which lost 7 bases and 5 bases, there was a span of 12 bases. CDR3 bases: TGTGCCAGCATCCGGGTTCTGGACAATGAGCAGTTCTTC. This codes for CASIRVLDNEQFF. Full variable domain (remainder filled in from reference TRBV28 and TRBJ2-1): DVKVTQSSRYLVKRTGEKVFLECVQDMDHENMFWYRQDPGLGLRLIYFSYDVKMKEKGDIPEGYSVSREKKERFSLILESASTNQTSMYLCASIRVLDNEQFFGPGTRLTVL.

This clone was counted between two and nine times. The chain's CDR3 is CASREIDQPQHF. CDR3 in DNA: TGTGCCAGTAGGGAGATAGATCAGCCCCAGCATTTT. The chain couples TRBV19 to TRBJ1-5; no clear D gene. There are 12 residues in the CDR3. Germline assignment: CDR1 LNHDA and CDR2 SQIVND (reference sequence). The ends were cut back, 6 bases at V and 5 bases at J, with 8 bases in the middle. Filled out from reference TRBV19 and TRBJ1-5, the complete variable domain reads DGGITQSPKYLFRKEGQNVTLSCEQNLNHDAMYWYRQDPGQGLRLIYYSQIVNDFQKGDIAEGYSVSREKKESFPLTVTSAQKNPTAFYLCASREIDQPQHFGDGTRLSIL.

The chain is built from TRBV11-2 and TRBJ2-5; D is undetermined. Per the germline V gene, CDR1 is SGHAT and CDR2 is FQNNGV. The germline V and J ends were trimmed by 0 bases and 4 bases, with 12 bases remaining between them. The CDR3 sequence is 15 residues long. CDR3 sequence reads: CASSLDGRSGETQYF. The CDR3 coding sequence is TGTGCCAGCAGCTTAGATGGTCGGTCGGGAGAGACCCAGTACTTC. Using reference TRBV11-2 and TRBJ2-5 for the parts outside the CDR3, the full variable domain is EAGVAQSPRYKIIEKRQSVAFWCNPISGHATLYWYQQILGQGPKLLIQFQNNGVVDDSQLPKDRFSAERLKGVDSTLKIQPAKLEDSAVYLCASSLDGRSGETQYFGPGTRLLVL.

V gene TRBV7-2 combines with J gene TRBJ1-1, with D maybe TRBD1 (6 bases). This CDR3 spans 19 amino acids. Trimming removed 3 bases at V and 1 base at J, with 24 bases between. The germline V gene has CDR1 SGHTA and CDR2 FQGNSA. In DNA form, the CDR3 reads TGTGCCAGCAGCTTTGGTAGGCTGACACAGGGAAGAGGGAACACTGAAGCTTTCTTT. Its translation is CASSFGRLTQGRGNTEAFF.

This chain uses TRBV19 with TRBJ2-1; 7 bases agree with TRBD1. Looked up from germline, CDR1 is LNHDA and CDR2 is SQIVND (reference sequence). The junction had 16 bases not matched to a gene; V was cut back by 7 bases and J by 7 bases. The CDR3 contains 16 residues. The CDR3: CASKGGRTGDGNEQFF. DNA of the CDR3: TGTGCCAGTAAGGGCGGCCGGACAGGAGATGGGAATGAGCAGTTCTTC.

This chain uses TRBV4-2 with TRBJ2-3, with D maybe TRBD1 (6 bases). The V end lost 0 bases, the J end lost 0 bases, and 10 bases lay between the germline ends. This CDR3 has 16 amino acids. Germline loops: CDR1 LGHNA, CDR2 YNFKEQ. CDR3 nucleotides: TGTGCCAGCAGCCAAGACGGCCAGGGGAGCACAGATACGCAGTATTTT. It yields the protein CASSQDGQGSTDTQYF.

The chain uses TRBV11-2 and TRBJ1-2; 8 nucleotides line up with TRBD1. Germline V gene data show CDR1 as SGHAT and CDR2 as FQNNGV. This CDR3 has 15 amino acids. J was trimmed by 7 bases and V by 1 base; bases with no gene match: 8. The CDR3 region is CASSLVPDRAGGYTF. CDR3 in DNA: TGTGCCAGCAGCTTAGTACCGGACAGGGCGGGTGGCTACACCTTC.

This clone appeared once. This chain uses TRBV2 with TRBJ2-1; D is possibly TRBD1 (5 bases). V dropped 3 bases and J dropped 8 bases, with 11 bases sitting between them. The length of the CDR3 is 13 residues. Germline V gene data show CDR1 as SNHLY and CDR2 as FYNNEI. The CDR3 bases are TGTGCCAGCAGTGAGGTACAGGTCCATGAGCAGTTCTTC. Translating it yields CASSEVQVHEQFF.

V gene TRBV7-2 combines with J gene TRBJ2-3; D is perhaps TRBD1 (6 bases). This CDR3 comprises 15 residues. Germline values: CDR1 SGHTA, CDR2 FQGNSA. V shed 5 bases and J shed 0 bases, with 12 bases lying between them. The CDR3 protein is CASSPQQGSTDTQYF. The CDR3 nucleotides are TGTGCCAGCAGCCCGCAACAGGGTAGCACAGATACGCAGTATTTT.

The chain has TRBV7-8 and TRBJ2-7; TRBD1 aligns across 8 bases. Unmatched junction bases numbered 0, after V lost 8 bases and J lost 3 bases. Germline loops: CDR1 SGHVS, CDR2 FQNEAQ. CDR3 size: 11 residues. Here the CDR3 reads CASGQGYEQYF. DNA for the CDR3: TGTGCCAGCGGACAGGGCTACGAGCAGTACTTC.

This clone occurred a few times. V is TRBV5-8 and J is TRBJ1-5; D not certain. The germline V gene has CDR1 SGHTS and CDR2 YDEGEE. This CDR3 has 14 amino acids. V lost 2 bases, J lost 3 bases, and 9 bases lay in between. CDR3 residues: CASSFGRHNQPQHF. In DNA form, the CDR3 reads TGTGCCAGCAGCTTTGGCAGGCACAATCAGCCCCAGCATTTT.